The T cell receptor (beta chain) described here comes from a study of blood T cells in healthy people across ages. Together with a sample-barcoded 5' primer, a J-beta primer mix was included in a second PCR lasting about 7 to 11 cycles. TCRdb ran MiXCR on the 5' RACE reads and lists one entry per CDR3 protein. The sample lists about 970,000 distinct CDR3 sequences; roughly 47% were seen once. This clonotype was detected only a few times. CDR3 length equals 16 residues. V was clipped by 1 base and J by 0 bases; unmatched bases: 1. The germline V gene encodes CDR1 SGHTA and CDR2 FQGNSA. Sequencing was done on a sample of blood. The J gene is TRBJ2-3, the V gene TRBV7-2; 10 nucleotides align to TRBD1. The TCR was taken from a woman aged 55-70 years in good health. The CDR3 is CASSLEGQGSTDTQYF. CDR3 bases: TGTGCCAGCAGCTTAGAGGGACAGGGGAGCACAGATACGCAGTATTTT. Variable domain in full (rest from reference TRBV7-2 and TRBJ2-3): GAGVSQSPSNKVTEKGKDVELRCDPISGHTALYWYRQSLGQGLEFLIYFQGNSAPDKSGLPSDRFSAERTGGSVSTLTIQRTQQEDSAVYLCASSLEGQGSTDTQYFGPGTRLTVL.